The T cell receptor beta chain under discussion was sequenced for a study of glioma-infiltrating T cells after dendritic cell vaccination. Across the study: The vaccine used monocyte-derived dendritic cells pulsed overnight with autologous tumor lysate. Broader study findings: TCR clonality showed no direct relationship with survival.

This clone was seen once. Its antigen is unknown. Documented time point: after dendritic cell vaccination, including at tumor progression/relapse. Isocitrate dehydrogenase mutation was absent in all glioblastoma patients. Germline V CDR1 and CDR2: SGDLS, YYNGEE. The CDR3 totals 15 residues. The V gene end was trimmed by 3 bases and the J gene end by 2 bases; junction bases not matched to a gene: 3. Generated by immunoSEQ multiplex PCR, the TCRdb table keeps only in-frame clones and is missing some. Of tens of thousands of clones listed, around 90% are singletons. This TCR was recovered from a human donor with glioblastoma. This chain connects TRBV9 to TRBJ2-3; 10 nucleotides match TRBD2. The sample in question was blood, obtained after dendritic cell vaccination. CDR3 residues: CASSATSGVTDTQYF. CDR3 bases: TGTGCCAGCAGCGCCACTAGCGGGGTCACAGATACGCAGTATTTT.